These T cell receptor beta chains were read from a single sample in a study of beta chain features in type 1 diabetes. Data came from immunoSEQ multiplex PCR; TCRdb stores just in-frame clones and leaves some out. The sample lists 450,000 or so clones, roughly 10% occurring once. Sequenced material: naive CD4+ T cells from blood. These receptors came from a woman between 18 and 29 years old in good health. The conserved cysteine and the conserved F or W are not part of the CDR3 here. A D gene is named only where the DNA matches it firmly. The listing skips clone size in some rows; elsewhere it reads once, few, many or a size class.

TRBV25-1,NA,TRBJ1-4,few,ASSSPMKLF
TRBV7-9,NA,TRBJ1-1,few,ASSPNGGKAF
TRBV5-4,NA,TRBJ1-2,few,ASSFNYGYT
TRBV2,NA,TRBJ1-6,few,ATDNSPLH
TRBV7-2,NA,TRBJ1-6,few,ASSLRGNHSPLH
TRBV29-1,TRBD2,TRBJ2-3,NA,SEASGTTDTQY
TRBV30,NA,TRBJ1-3,NA,AWSVSRGNTIY
TRBV18,NA,TRBJ1-5,few,ASSPTGDGNQPQH
TRBV6-5,TRBD2,TRBJ2-3,NA,ASRSGRRSTDTQY
TRBV7-7,NA,TRBJ2-5,few,ASSLPETQY
TRBV14,NA,TRBJ2-3,NA,ASRSPLSTDTQY
TRBV7-2,NA,TRBJ2-5,NA,ASRSNFETQY
TRBV5-4,TRBD2,TRBJ2-3,few,ASSLPSGSTDTQY
TRBV5-4,TRBD2,TRBJ2-3,few,ASSLQPSGYTDTQY
TRBV5-1,NA,TRBJ2-1,NA,ASSLGRGALNNEQF
TRBV20-1,NA,TRBJ1-1,few,SARSEAF
TRBV9,NA,TRBJ2-5,NA,ASSQAVGTQY
TRBV20-1,NA,TRBJ1-1,few,SAARTEEAF
TRBV7-8,NA,TRBJ2-3,few,ASNLSPWGTDTQY
TRBV5-6,NA,TRBJ1-1,few,ASSLGPSLNTEAF
TRBV7-3,NA,TRBJ2-5,few,ASSSTGNRGETQY
TRBV28,NA,TRBJ2-3,NA,ASSLLGGSADTQY
TRBV29-1,NA,TRBJ1-3,NA,SVIFGTGNTIY
TRBV9,NA,TRBJ2-3,few,ASSKTQIAVTGSDTQY
TRBV7-2,NA,TRBJ2-3,few,ASSWGYGGGSDTQY
TRBV7-2,NA,TRBJ1-1,few,ASSLRPNTEAF
TRBV2,NA,TRBJ2-5,few,ASSEGRRGETQY
TRBV5-4,NA,TRBJ2-5,NA,ASSLAKSGQETQY
TRBV7-9,NA,TRBJ2-1,NA,ASSLARFFTDYEQF
TRBV6-6,NA,TRBJ1-1,NA,ASRPQGRNTEAF
TRBV9,TRBD1,TRBJ1-6,few,ASSAGQGTVSPLH
TRBV28,NA,TRBJ1-1,few,ASSFHGTLNTEAF
TRBV5-1,NA,TRBJ2-5,few,ASSSLFQETQY
TRBV29-1,NA,TRBJ2-1,many,SVEPGVDEQF
TRBV7-2,NA,TRBJ2-4,few,ASSLTPRLAKNIQY
TRBV19,TRBD1,TRBJ2-7,few,ASSDRGHSYEQY
TRBV4-1,TRBD1,TRBJ1-6,few,ASSQDKGFGTGNNSPLH
TRBV14,TRBD2,TRBJ2-3,NA,ASSQGLATDTQY
TRBV30,NA,TRBJ1-5,NA,AWGTGGNQPQH
TRBV30,NA,TRBJ2-1,NA,AWSRRYRDWNPGEQF
TRBV7-9,NA,TRBJ1-1,few,ASSSGRLMNTEAF
TRBV7-2,TRBD2,TRBJ2-3,NA,ASSVVGGGTDTQY
TRBV7-3,NA,TRBJ2-5,few,ASSLAGAGETQY
TRBV2,NA,TRBJ2-1,once,ATKGGYNEQF
TRBV6-5,NA,TRBJ1-4,NA,ASSPQGFSEKLF
TRBV5-6,NA,TRBJ1-1,NA,ASSFRSMNTEAF
TRBV28,NA,TRBJ1-1,NA,ASSPEVRRTMNTEAF
TRBV7-2,TRBD1,TRBJ2-5,NA,ASSSAPTGKVVPQY
TRBV15,TRBD1,TRBJ2-1,few,ATSRGRGQGINEQF
TRBV4-2,NA,TRBJ2-3,few,ASSQASAAYTQY
TRBV7-2,NA,TRBJ2-5,NA,ASSSARPETQY
TRBV20-1,TRBD2,TRBJ2-1,NA,SAGLAGGQF
TRBV15,NA,TRBJ1-5,NA,ATSRGGAQQPQH
TRBV18,NA,TRBJ2-1,few,ASSPLTYNEQF
TRBV18,NA,TRBJ2-5,few,ASSPPPEETQY
TRBV25-1,NA,TRBJ1-4,few,ASRGVGKLF
TRBV29-1,NA,TRBJ1-5,few,SVGGGAQPQH
TRBV7-3,NA,TRBJ2-5,NA,ASSLNFGETQY
TRBV2,NA,TRBJ2-7,NA,ASSEAFTSYEQY
TRBV4-3,NA,TRBJ2-2,few,ASSFTPGELF